This T cell receptor beta chain originates from a study of blood T cell repertoires in COVID-19. The overall study: The United States, Italy and Spain supplied acute and convalescent COVID-19 samples. The cDNA or gDNA used as material had been derived from T cells, B-cell-depleted T cells, or PBMCs.

The CDR3 runs to 12 residues. Germline V gene data show CDR1 as SQVTM and CDR2 as ANQGSEA. With V trimmed by 5 bases and J by 4 bases, 3 bases remained unmatched. In the study's own analysis: Quantification of nucleated cells was approximated via reference gene primer amplification. The method was immunoSEQ multiplex PCR; TCRdb's version includes in-frame clones alone and lacks a portion of them. From that table come the V and J calls and clone size; the DNA was used to work out D and trimming. The sample consists of over 200,000 clones, about 86% of them appearing once. The sequencing input was peripheral blood. V is TRBV29-1 and J is TRBJ2-3; 7 bases agree with TRBD1. This sequence was found in a man aged 18 to 30 with active or convalescent COVID-19. The CDR3 nucleotides are TGCAGCGTTCCGACAGGGTCAGATACGCAGTATTTT. Residues: CSVPTGSDTQYF.